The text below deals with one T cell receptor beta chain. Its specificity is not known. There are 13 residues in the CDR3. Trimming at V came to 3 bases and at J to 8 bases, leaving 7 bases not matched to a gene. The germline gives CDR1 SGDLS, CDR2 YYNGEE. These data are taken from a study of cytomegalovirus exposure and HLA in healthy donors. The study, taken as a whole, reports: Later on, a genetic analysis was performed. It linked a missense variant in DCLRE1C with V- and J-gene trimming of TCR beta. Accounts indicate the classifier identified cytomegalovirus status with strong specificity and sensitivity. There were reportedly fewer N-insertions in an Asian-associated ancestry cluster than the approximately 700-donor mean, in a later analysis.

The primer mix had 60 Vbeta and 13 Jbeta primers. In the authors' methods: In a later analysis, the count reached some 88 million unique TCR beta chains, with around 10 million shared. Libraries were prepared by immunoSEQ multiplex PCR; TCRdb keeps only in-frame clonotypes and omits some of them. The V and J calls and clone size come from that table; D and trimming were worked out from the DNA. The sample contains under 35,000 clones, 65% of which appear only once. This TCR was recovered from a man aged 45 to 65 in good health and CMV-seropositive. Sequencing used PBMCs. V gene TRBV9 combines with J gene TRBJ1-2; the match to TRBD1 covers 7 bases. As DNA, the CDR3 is TGTGCCAGCAGCGCGGTAACAGGGGCCGGCTACACCTTC. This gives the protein CASSAVTGAGYTF.